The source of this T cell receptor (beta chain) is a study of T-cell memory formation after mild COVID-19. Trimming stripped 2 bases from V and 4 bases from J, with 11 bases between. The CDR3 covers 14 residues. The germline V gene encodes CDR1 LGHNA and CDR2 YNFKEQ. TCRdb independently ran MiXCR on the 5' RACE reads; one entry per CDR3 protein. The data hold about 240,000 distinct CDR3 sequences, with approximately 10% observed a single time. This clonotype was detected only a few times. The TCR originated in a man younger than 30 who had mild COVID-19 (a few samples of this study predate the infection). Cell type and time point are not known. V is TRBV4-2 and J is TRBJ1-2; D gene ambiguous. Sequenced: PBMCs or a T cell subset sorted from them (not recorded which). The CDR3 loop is CASSQRTFPYGYTF. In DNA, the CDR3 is TGTGCCAGCAGCCAACGGACCTTCCCCTATGGCTACACCTTC.